Here is one TCR beta chain with its context. The CDR3 consists of 13 residues. Germline CDR1 reads SGHDT; CDR2 reads YYEEEE. V lost 0 bases, J lost 4 bases, and 7 bases lay in between. This specimen comes from a study of shared clonotypes between healthy human individuals. Genomic DNA belonging to each subset was distributed in equal measure over several immunoSEQ plates. The data were produced by immunoSEQ multiplex PCR, yet TCRdb's version contains in-frame clones alone and is incomplete. This sample has around 2.1 million clones; roughly 91% occur once, and the top ten carry roughly 1.7%. It was CD45RO-negative cells, positively selected for CCR7, that made up naive CD8 cells, with terminally differentiated effector memory CD45RA+ cells excluded.

This clonotype originated in a man in his late teens or twenties in good health. Some clones in this sample may be carry-over from other donors' samples. The material sequenced was naive CD8+ T cells from PBMCs. The chain carries TRBV5-6 and TRBJ1-2; unclear D gene. Written as DNA, the CDR3 is TGTGCCAGCAGCTTGGAGGGATCCTATGGCTACACCTTC. This codes for CASSLEGSYGYTF.